Each of the 21 T cell receptor beta chains below was sequenced from the same sample in a study of blood T cell repertoires in COVID-19. This table comes from immunoSEQ multiplex PCR, and its TCRdb copy is limited to in-frame clones, with some not included. The sample lists about 12,000 clones, around nine tenths occurring once. The source material was peripheral blood. Receptors were obtained from a woman between 70 and 85 years old with active COVID-19.

The chain has TRBV5-1 and TRBJ2-7; a weak D match, TRBD1 (5 bases). The V gene's germline CDR1 is SGHRS and CDR2 YFSETQ. The V end lost 0 bases, the J end lost 2 bases, and 12 bases lay between the germline ends. The CDR3 sequence is 15 residues long. This CDR3 reads CASSLVPQVTYEQYF. The CDR3 nucleotides read TGCGCCAGCAGCTTGGTCCCACAGGTGACCTACGAGCAGTACTTC.

J is TRBJ1-6 and V is TRBV20-1; TRBD1 aligns across 7 bases. The CDR3 has 15 amino acids. V trimming: 3 bases; J trimming: 5 bases; junction bases outside the gene matches: 7. Germline CDR1 DFQATT, CDR2 SNEGSKA (reference sequence). The CDR3 region is CSASGRGTDNSPLHF. The CDR3 DNA reads TGCAGTGCTAGTGGGAGGGGGACAGATAATTCACCCCTCCACTTT.

The J gene is TRBJ2-5, the V gene TRBV2; the match to TRBD2 covers 10 bases. Unmatched junction bases numbered 16, after V lost 4 bases and J lost 2 bases. The CDR3 runs to 19 residues. CDR1 and CDR2 from the germline V gene are SNHLY and FYNNEI. The CDR3 region has the DNA TGTGCCAGCAGTGGGAGCGGGAGGGCCCGGCTTTGTGGGCAAGAGACCCAGTACTTC. This gives the protein CASSGSGRARLCGQETQYF.

The rearrangement uses TRBV5-1 and TRBJ1-5; weak D call: TRBD1 (6 bases). The CDR3 has 15 residues. Per the germline V gene, CDR1 is SGHRS and CDR2 is YFSETQ. Trimming cost V 0 bases and J 2 bases, with 9 bases left between them. Here the CDR3 DNA reads TGCGCCAGCAGCTTGGGGGGGCGAGGCAATCAGCCCCAGCATTTT. It translates to CASSLGGRGNQPQHF.

The chain uses TRBV5-4 and TRBJ2-6, with 9 bases identical to TRBD1. The CDR3 runs to 17 residues. Germline-derived CDR1 and CDR2 are SGHNT and YYREEE (reference sequence). The V gene end was trimmed by 2 bases and the J gene end by 0 bases; junction bases not matched to a gene: 3. CDR3 DNA sequence: TGTGCCAGCAGCTTCGACAGGGGGAGCTCTGGGGCCAACGTCCTGACTTTC. Amino acids: CASSFDRGSSGANVLTF.

The V and J genes are TRBV25-1 and TRBJ2-1; 9 bases fit TRBD2. V shed 6 bases, J shed 7 bases, and the junction held 10 bases outside the gene matches. There are 15 residues in the CDR3. Germline loops: CDR1 MGHDK, CDR2 SYGVNS. The CDR3 DNA reads as TGTGCCAGCAGCGCCTCCGGACTAGCGACGAATGAGCAGTTCTTC. Protein product: CASSASGLATNEQFF.

The chain recombines TRBV18 with TRBJ2-7; 10 nucleotides agree with TRBD2. V dropped 3 bases and J dropped 5; count of bases not matched to a gene: 1. CDR3 length: 13 residues. CDR1 is KGHSH and CDR2 is LQKENI in the germline V gene. As DNA, the CDR3 is TGTGCCAGCTCACCTCTAGCGGGGGACGAGCAGTACTTC. Protein: CASSPLAGDEQYF.

The chain couples TRBV5-1 to TRBJ2-3; 12 nucleotides align to TRBD2. Germline trimming cut 2 bases from V and 0 bases from J; bases unmatched to any gene: 4. This CDR3 comprises 17 residues. In germline, CDR1 is SGHRS, CDR2 YFSETQ. For the CDR3, the DNA is TGCGCCAGCAGCTTCAGAGGGACTAGCGGGAGCACAGATACGCAGTATTTT. Encoded protein: CASSFRGTSGSTDTQYF.

V is TRBV5-8 and J is TRBJ2-7, with D unresolved. Trimming shortened V by 1 base and J by 3 bases, and 5 bases separated the two germline ends. The CDR3 has 12 amino acids. CDR1 is SGHTS and CDR2 is YDEGEE in the germline V gene. Written as DNA, the CDR3 is TGTGCCAGCAGCTTGTCAGGCTACGAGCAGTACTTC. Protein product: CASSLSGYEQYF.

The chain is built from TRBV5-1 and TRBJ2-7; possibly TRBD1 for D (6 bases). CDR1 is SGHRS, CDR2 YFSETQ, per germline. V dropped 0 bases and J dropped 2 bases, with 12 bases sitting between them. The CDR3 runs 15 residues. CDR3 residues: CASSLGWDKTYEQYF. Here the CDR3 DNA reads TGCGCCAGCAGCTTGGGGTGGGACAAAACCTACGAGCAGTACTTC.

The chain uses TRBV27 and TRBJ2-7, with TRBD1 matching 7 bases. Trimming took 5 bases from V and 0 from J; bases not matched to a gene: 7. The CDR3 length is 15 residues. Per the germline V gene, CDR1 is MNHEY and CDR2 is SMNVEV (reference sequence). CDR3 sequence reads: CASSPPDRPSYEQYF. In DNA, the CDR3 is TGTGCCAGCAGTCCCCCGGACAGGCCCTCCTACGAGCAGTACTTC.

This rearrangement joins TRBV4-3 to TRBJ2-6; the D gene is possibly TRBD1 (6 bases). Germline V gene lookup returns CDR1 LGHNA and CDR2 YSLEER. V was cut by 4 bases and J by 2 bases, with 15 bases left in between. The length of the CDR3 is 17 residues. As DNA, the CDR3 is TGCGCCAGCAGCCCCGTTTTTGGGGGCACTGGGGCCAACGTCCTGACTTTC. Translation: CASSPVFGGTGANVLTF.

The V and J genes are TRBV6-2 or TRBV6-3 and TRBJ2-2; 10 bases agree with TRBD2. Germline CDR1 MNHEY, CDR2 SVGEGT. V shed 2 bases, J shed 7 bases, and the junction held 7 bases outside the gene matches. This CDR3 has 16 residues. The CDR3 region is CASSYESSGRGGELFF. The CDR3 nucleotides read TGTGCCAGCAGTTACGAGTCTAGCGGGAGAGGCGGGGAGCTGTTTTTT.

The J gene is TRBJ2-2, the V gene TRBV5-4; TRBD1 agrees at 9 bases. After removal of 2 bases from V and 3 bases from J, the junction contained 5 bases not matched to a gene. CDR1 is SGHNT and CDR2 is YYREEE in the germline V gene (reference sequence). The CDR3 has 16 amino acids. CDR3 nucleotide sequence: TGTGCCAGCAGCTTTGGACAGGGGTTGTACACCGGGGAGCTGTTTTTT. Protein product: CASSFGQGLYTGELFF.

V usage is TRBV7-2 and J usage is TRBJ2-7, with TRBD2 identical over 8 bases. V lost 5 bases to trimming and J lost 3 bases; unmatched junction nucleotides: 9. Germline CDR1 and CDR2: SGHTA and FQGNSA. CDR3 length equals 15 residues. This CDR3 is CASSLEVAGNYEQYF. DNA for the CDR3: TGTGCCAGCAGCCTAGAGGTAGCGGGAAACTACGAGCAGTACTTC.

The chain carries TRBV10-1 and TRBJ1-2; a possible D gene is TRBD1 (6 bases). Deletions cut 2 bases from V and 4 bases from J, with 11 bases between. The V gene's germline CDR1 is WNHNN and CDR2 SYGVQD (reference sequence). The CDR3 contains 14 residues. DNA of the CDR3: TGCGCCAGCAGTGAGGAGGGGGGGTTCTATGGCTACACCTTC. Its protein is CASSEEGGFYGYTF.

The chain couples TRBV6-5 to TRBJ2-7, with D possibly TRBD1 on 5 matching bases. V gave up 4 bases and J gave up 6 bases, with 10 bases separating them. The CDR3 has 12 amino acids. The germline V gene encodes CDR1 MNHEY and CDR2 SVGAGI. Here the CDR3 DNA reads TGTGCCAGCAGTTCCGACAGTGGCGAGCAGTACTTC. Translating gives CASSSDSGEQYF.

The chain has TRBV18 and TRBJ2-7; 9 bases align to TRBD1. Losses at the gene ends were 0 bases for V and 2 bases for J; bases not matched to a gene: 14. The CDR3 spans 19 residues. The germline V gene encodes CDR1 KGHSH and CDR2 LQKENI. The CDR3: CASSPPRTGVRGATYEQYF. The CDR3 bases are TGTGCCAGCTCACCACCGCGGACAGGGGTTCGGGGGGCTACCTACGAGCAGTACTTC. Using reference TRBV18 and TRBJ2-7 for the parts outside the CDR3, the full variable domain is NAGVMQNPRHLVRRRGQEARLRCSPMKGHSHVYWYRQLPEEGLKFMVYLQKENIIDESGMPKERFSAEFPKEGPSILRIQQVVRGDSAAYFCASSPPRTGVRGATYEQYFGPGTRLTVT.

This sequence joins TRBV30 and TRBJ2-7; D is unclear. Germline V gene sequence: CDR1 GTSNPN, CDR2 SVGIG (reference sequence). The CDR3 consists of 11 residues. The V end lost 4 bases, the J end lost 4 bases, and 8 bases lay between the germline ends. CDR3 bases: TGTGCCTGGAATTTGGCTTACGAGCAGTACTTC. Protein sequence: CAWNLAYEQYF.

The chain carries TRBV5-1 and TRBJ2-7, with D possibly TRBD1 on 6 matching bases. V was pared by 4 bases and J by 7 bases, with 27 bases between. This CDR3 is built from 17 residues. The V gene's germline CDR1 is SGHRS and CDR2 YFSETQ. The CDR3 region has the DNA TGCGCCAGCAGCCCCCGACCCCCCCCGGGACACCCCTTGGAGCAGTACTTC. Amino acids: CASSPRPPPGHPLEQYF.

V and J are TRBV9 and TRBJ2-1, with 11 positions matching TRBD2. Germline V gene lookup returns CDR1 SGDLS and CDR2 YYNGEE. The CDR3 runs to 15 residues. J was trimmed by 9 bases and V by 0 bases; bases with no gene match: 5. Here the CDR3 reads CASSVVGSGRVEQFF. The CDR3 DNA is TGTGCCAGCAGCGTAGTTGGTAGCGGGAGGGTTGAGCAGTTCTTC.